The entry below gives a single T cell receptor beta chain sequence along with its context. Its antigen is as yet unknown. The junction does not match germline at one end; this may be a read error. The entry originates in a study of cytomegalovirus exposure and HLA in healthy donors. This CDR3 is built from 17 residues. The germline V gene has CDR1 SSHAT and CDR2 FNYEAQ (reference sequence). Study findings and constraints: Several of the most significant clusters were apparently associated with common viral pathogens in a later analysis.

The PCR employed 60 Vbeta primers together with 13 Jbeta primers. The method was immunoSEQ multiplex PCR; TCRdb's version includes in-frame clones alone and lacks a portion of them. The table records 150,000 to 200,000 clones, roughly 65% of them present only once. The sample was PBMCs. The rearrangement uses TRBV7-7 and TRBJ2-1, with TRBD2 matching 14 bases. This sequence originates from a man aged 18 to 29 in good health and CMV-seropositive. CDR3 region: CASSSILGLAGVPEQFF. The DNA for the CDR3 is TGTGCTAGCAGCTCAATCCTGGGACTAGCGGGAGTTCCTGAGCAGTTCTTC.